A selection of T cell receptor beta chains follows, all from one sample in a study of cytomegalovirus exposure and HLA in healthy donors. Clones were read by immunoSEQ multiplex PCR, and TCRdb kept only the in-frame ones, dropping some. The repertoire holds approximately 78,000 clones, with 65% to 80% as singletons. The sequenced sample consisted of PBMCs. These receptor sequences come from a man aged 35-49 years in good health and CMV-seropositive. The CDR3 runs from the conserved cysteine through the conserved F or W. The D gene is left open where the match is weak. Not every row has a clone size; where given, it reads once, few, many or a size class.

clone_size j_call d_call v_call cdr3_aa cdr3_nt
- TRBJ2-2 - TRBV2 CASTLASVPGELFF TGTGCCAGCACGTTAGCTAGCGTCCCGGGGGAGCTGTTTTTT
- TRBJ2-7 TRBD2 TRBV7-9 CASSDGLADYEQYF TGTGCCAGCAGCGACGGACTAGCGGACTACGAGCAGTACTTC
few TRBJ1-5 - TRBV18 CASSTQGQPQHF TGTGCCAGCTCAACTCAGGGTCAGCCCCAGCATTTT
- TRBJ2-7 - TRBV11-3 CASSQREKTAYEQYF TGTGCCAGTAGCCAGAGGGAGAAGACGGCCTACGAGCAGTACTTC
- TRBJ2-3 TRBD2 TRBV6-1 CASSEAPAGGFETDTQYF TGTGCCAGCAGTGAAGCACCAGCGGGGGGTTTCGAGACAGATACGCAGTATTTT
- TRBJ2-2 TRBD2 TRBV11-2 CASSSGLDTGELFF TGTGCCAGCAGCTCCGGACTAGACACCGGGGAGCTGTTTTTT
once TRBJ2-7 TRBD1 TRBV7-8 CASSSRQGPLYEQYF TGTGCCAGCAGCTCCCGACAGGGGCCTTTATACGAGCAGTACTTC
once TRBJ2-7 - TRBV6-6 CASSFHGKSDEQYF TGTGCCAGCAGTTTTCACGGGAAGAGCGACGAGCAGTACTTC
- TRBJ2-1 - TRBV15 CATSRGSGLQIYGEQFF TGTGCCACCAGCAGGGGGTCGGGACTCCAGATCTATGGTGAGCAGTTCTTC
- TRBJ1-2 - TRBV7-9 CASSLGGGLNTF TGTGCCAGCAGCTTAGGAGGGGGTCTCAACACCTTC
- TRBJ1-2 - TRBV4-3 CASSQSEGDVGYGYTF TGCGCCAGCAGCCAATCCGAGGGGGATGTCGGCTATGGCTACACCTTC
- TRBJ2-3 TRBD2 TRBV13 CASSVPSGGTTQYF TGTGCCAGCAGTGTTCCTAGCGGGGGAACGACGCAGTATTTT
- TRBJ1-3 - TRBV5-1 CASSSTPQYSGNTIYF TGCGCCAGCAGCTCTACCCCACAGTACTCTGGAAACACCATATATTTT
- TRBJ2-5 TRBD1 TRBV5-1 CASSSMTGAGETQYF TGCGCCAGCAGTTCAATGACAGGGGCAGGGGAGACCCAGTACTTC
- TRBJ1-2 TRBD1 TRBV30 CAWSVPGQGASRGYTF TGTGCCTGGAGTGTACCGGGACAGGGGGCGTCTCGCGGCTACACCTTC
- TRBJ2-2 TRBD2 TRBV5-1 CASSLALAGNTGELFF TGCGCCAGCAGCTTGGCCCTAGCGGGGAACACCGGGGAGCTGTTTTTT
- TRBJ1-5 TRBD1 TRBV6-5 CASSVDRNGNQPQHF TGTGCCAGCAGTGTGGACAGGAACGGCAATCAGCCCCAGCATTTT
- TRBJ2-3 - TRBV5-4 CASSLRHTRADTQYF TGTGCCAGCAGCTTGCGGCATACTCGGGCAGATACGCAGTATTTT
few TRBJ1-1 TRBD1 TRBV12-5 CASGLELTGGAEAFF TGTGCTAGTGGTTTGGAACTCACAGGGGGAGCTGAAGCTTTCTTT
- TRBJ1-4 - TRBV5-1 CASSLGQNNEKLFF TGCGCCAGCAGCTTGGGACAAAATAATGAAAAACTGTTTTTT
- TRBJ2-2 TRBD1 TRBV27 CASSFATGRELFF TGTGCCAGCAGTTTCGCGACAGGGAGGGAGCTGTTTTTT
once TRBJ1-1 TRBD1 TRBV30 CAWSWGPGGEAFF TGTGCCTGGAGTTGGGGCCCAGGGGGGGAAGCTTTCTTT
- TRBJ2-7 TRBD1 TRBV6-5 CASSYSGQGVTYEQYF TGTGCCAGCAGTTACTCGGGACAGGGGGTCACCTACGAGCAGTACTTC
few TRBJ2-5 - TRBV2 CASRIAWETQYF TGTGCCAGCAGAATAGCATGGGAGACCCAGTACTTC
- TRBJ1-2 - TRBV19 CASTQGRDGYTF TGTGCCAGTACCCAGGGGAGGGATGGCTACACCTTC
- TRBJ2-1 TRBD2 TRBV7-9 CASSLTSGGREQFF TGTGCCAGCAGCCTAACTAGCGGGGGACGTGAGCAGTTCTTC
- TRBJ1-5 - TRBV28 CASILGGSFNQPQHF TGTGCCAGCATCCTGGGAGGTTCCTTCAATCAGCCCCAGCATTTT
- TRBJ2-3 TRBD2 TRBV11-3 CASSLEFSGSSQYF TGTGCCAGCAGCCTTGAATTCAGCGGGAGCTCGCAGTATTTT
- TRBJ2-1 - TRBV29-1 CSSTRGNEQFF TGCAGCTCGACTAGAGGCAATGAGCAGTTCTTC
- TRBJ1-1 - TRBV30 CAWSVLDPSGAEAFF TGTGCCTGGAGTGTACTCGATCCCTCGGGGGCTGAAGCTTTCTTT
- TRBJ2-1 TRBD2 TRBV7-3 CASSGSGGRDEQFF TGTGCCAGCTCGGGAAGCGGGGGGCGTGATGAGCAGTTCTTC
few TRBJ2-3 - TRBV7-8 CASRRGGAIGTDTQYF TGTGCCAGCAGAAGAGGGGGGGCGATTGGCACAGATACGCAGTATTTT
- TRBJ2-3 - TRBV30 CALTVVYTDTQYF TGTGCCTTGACAGTAGTCTACACAGATACGCAGTATTTT
- TRBJ1-1 - TRBV7-9 CASSLATGTEAFF TGTGCCAGCAGCTTAGCCACCGGCACTGAAGCTTTCTTT
- TRBJ2-7 TRBD2 TRBV5-1 CASSSNGLAGPGGYEQYF TGCGCCAGCAGCTCGAACGGACTAGCGGGGCCCGGGGGCTACGAGCAGTACTTC
- TRBJ2-2 TRBD2 TRBV10-2 CAATSGTSITTGELFF TGCGCCGCGACCTCCGGGACTAGCATTACCACCGGGGAGCTGTTTTTT
- TRBJ1-1 - TRBV28 CASSLRGGAITEAFF TGTGCCAGCAGTTTAAGGGGGGGCGCAATTACTGAAGCTTTCTTT
once TRBJ1-2 TRBD1 TRBV7-6 CASSPLGQGKYGYTF TGTGCCAGCAGCCCCCTCGGACAGGGTAAATATGGCTACACCTTC
- TRBJ1-2 TRBD1 TRBV4-1 CASSQPRRGLGYGYTF TGCGCCAGCAGCCAACCCCGAAGGGGGCTTGGCTATGGCTACACCTTC
- TRBJ1-6 TRBD1 TRBV2 CASSLRQGFTNSPLHF TGTGCCAGCAGCTTAAGACAGGGTTTTACGAATTCACCCCTCCACTTT
- TRBJ2-1 - TRBV6-6 CASGPDVRALPGFF TGTGCCAGCGGACCTGATGTGCGGGCCTTGCCGGGGTTCTTC
- TRBJ2-7 - TRBV5-8 CASSLVGRHHYEQYF TGTGCCAGCAGCTTGGTGGGGAGACACCACTACGAGCAGTACTTC
- TRBJ1-5 - TRBV4-1 CASSQAQNSNQPQHF TGCGCCAGCAGCCAAGCACAGAATAGCAATCAGCCCCAGCATTTT
- TRBJ2-7 TRBD1 TRBV7-6 CASSLAAGGGEQYF TGTGCCAGCAGCTTAGCGGCAGGGGGCGGCGAGCAGTACTTC
- TRBJ1-4 - TRBV4-3 CASSQDRGAGNGEKLFF TGCGCCAGCAGCCAAGATCGCGGGGCAGGGAATGGGGAAAAACTGTTTTTT
- TRBJ2-7 - TRBV27 CASLRDNSYEQYF TGTGCCAGCCTCCGGGACAACTCCTACGAGCAGTACTTC
- TRBJ2-5 - TRBV5-4 CASSLRSEETQYF TGTGCCAGCAGCTTGAGAAGCGAAGAGACCCAGTACTTC
few TRBJ1-6 TRBD1 TRBV19 CASSIDRGRSPLHF TGTGCCAGTAGTATCGACAGGGGACGCTCACCCCTCCACTTT
- TRBJ2-7 TRBD1 TRBV7-3 CASSLSRGSDEQYF TGTGCCAGCAGCTTAAGCAGGGGGTCAGACGAGCAGTACTTC
- TRBJ2-5 - TRBV6-1 CASKLGQSETQYF TGTGCCAGTAAACTAGGGCAGTCAGAGACCCAGTACTTC